Detailed here is one T cell receptor beta chain. Its specificity is unknown. A universal primer site came from template switching; cDNA carried unique molecular identifiers. TCRdb processed the 5' RACE reads anew with MiXCR; each CDR3 protein has one entry. The table includes 650,000 to 750,000 distinct CDR3 sequences, about 20% detected once. This sample stems from a study of identical twins. The germline CDR1 and CDR2 sequences are SNHLY and FYNNEI. There are 11 residues in the CDR3. General study findings and limits: Excess sharing by twins proved weaker in beta out-of-frame sequences.

The same sample was also studied in work on T cells expressing NK-cell markers. Per that study: It remained uncertain whether the expanded NKG2C+ T cell clones were specific for HCMV antigens.

The sample taken for sequencing was PBMCs. This sequence was found in a woman younger than 30 in good health. V gene TRBV2 combines with J gene TRBJ2-1; the D call may be TRBD1 or TRBD2 (5 bases each). The CDR3 DNA is TGTTCCAAGGGGACGTACAATGAGCAGTTCTTC. Translated: CSKGTYNEQFF.